This TCR beta chain was documented in a study of cytomegalovirus exposure and HLA in healthy donors (dated by TCRdb to 2016 to 2017). Concerning the study at large: An earlier analysis of 587 of the donors reported under 300 Gb of sequence data and 117 million unique TCR beta sequences obtained from some 170 million T cells. A handful of DR-DQ haplotypes were handled as single units for association and clustering because linkage in the cohort was strong. To predict cytomegalovirus infection status, the study brought together high-throughput TCR immunosequencing, statistical association of individual TCRs with disease status, and machine learning. An early release that covered about 600 HLA-typed donors contained approximately 290 gigabases of sequencing data and tens of millions of unique TCR sequences. The later analysis used no new phenotypic data to find candidate immune exposures, relying instead on TCR beta sequences and their occurrence across donors. In an earlier analysis of a few hundred of the donors, high-throughput TCR beta sequencing was used to judge whether each TCR beta V gene segment behaved as functional or pseudogenic. The study was designed to test whether signatures of past pathogen exposure could be identified by cataloging public T cell receptors. Every discovery cohort repertoire had been produced on one sequencing platform. The number of donors typed differed by locus, with roughly 620-630 for A, B, C, DRB1 and DQB1, 522 for DQA1, approximately 580 for DPA1, and under 490 for DPB1. The T cell repertoires of some 700 subjects were profiled by immunosequencing and related to cytomegalovirus serostatus. On average, around 240,000 unique TCR beta nucleotide sequences were sequenced per donor among some 420 genotyped donors of the cohort, with roughly 18% of those sequences being non-productive. In a later genetic analysis, genome-wide SNP genotypes for about 55% of the roughly 670 donors were used, and that subset was treated as a discovery cohort. In addition to the first cohort of roughly 670 subjects, a separate validation cohort of approximately 110 different subjects was used. A later analysis re-analyzed previously published TCR beta repertoires from roughly 690 donors and added high-resolution HLA genotyping to study TCR occurrence patterns. HLA typing covered class I and class II loci at four-digit resolution. Donor age, sex, ethnicity and CMV serostatus were compiled together with the repertoire data. Of the 300 to 400 genotyped donors, around 81% fell in the genetic ancestry cluster associated with self-reported Caucasian donors. The paper as a whole reports these results and caveats: Some IMGT-functional V segments, including TRBV6-2 and TRBV6-3, could not be told apart with the 87-base-pair reads, so those segments were excluded. It was suggested by the authors that the approach could potentially be generalized to other disease states and immunological phenotypes. A further reported finding was that TCR beta sequences accurately predicted the HLA-A and HLA-B alleles for most subjects in the first cohort. The study gave a list of under 200 TCR beta chains associated with cytomegalovirus. V-gene and J-gene trimming of TCR beta chains was associated with a missense DCLRE1C variant in a later genetic analysis, and the association was replicated in an independent cohort. In an earlier analysis of several hundred of the donors, most TCR beta V segments were observed in productive rearrangements about 90% or about 30% of the time, broadly matching IMGT annotations. Because HLA typing was missing for some donors at each locus, association tests included only the typed subset. Correlated functional status among segregating V segments might be attributable to linkage disequilibrium, but an unknown experimental factor could not be ruled out. In a later analysis, several top co-occurrence clusters were reported to appear linked to parvovirus B19, influenza, CMV and Epstein-Barr virus. This cohort had only TCR beta chains sequenced, and the lack of alpha or paired-chain data limited which features could be detected. Compared with equally common non-associated chains, HLA-associated TCR beta chains in a later analysis were more clonally expanded and had lower generation probabilities. Most CMV-associated TCR beta chains appeared to be HLA-restricted in a later analysis, and the HLA associations seemed to be driven largely by CMV exposure. The earlier analysis of a few hundred of the donors excluded over 15 rarely observed V segments, including chromosome 9 orphons, because counts were too low. The classifier was reported to diagnose cytomegalovirus status with high specificity and sensitivity in both the original and validation cohorts. The only immune exposure information available for the cohort was CMV serostatus. Sequencing depth was assumed to be roughly uniform across donors in the presence/absence analyses, though that assumption may not hold. In vitro tests confirmed that a few of the cytomegalovirus-associated TCR beta chains recognize cytomegalovirus antigens. Most TCR sequences were observed very rarely across donors, whereas some public TCRs were present in many individuals. According to a later genetic analysis, donors in an Asian-associated ancestry cluster had fewer N-insertions in productive TCRs than the approximately 700-donor mean. In a later analysis, TCR association rates were found to vary across HLA loci, with the most associated TCRs seen for DRB1 alleles and the fewest for HLA-C alleles. Strong co-occurrence of HLA alleles, especially DR and DQ, made assigning TCR associations to individual alleles difficult. The sequencing pipeline was judged likely to have produced a cluster of highly shared sequence variants as a technical artifact. A later analysis associated about 17,000 TCR beta sequences with specific HLA alleles at a false discovery rate of 0.05.

The protocol used for the library was the immunoSEQ multiplex PCR assay. The multiplex PCR relied on a mix of 60 forward primers for TCR Vbeta segments and 13 reverse primers for TCR Jbeta segments. Amplification of the CDR3 region of rearranged TCR beta genes was performed with a multiplex PCR assay on genomic DNA. Amplified TCR beta libraries were sequenced as 87-base-pair reads on the Illumina HiSeq System. Per the authors' processing: A later analysis tallied tens of millions of unique TCR beta chains across the 666 repertoires, and around 10 million of those chains were shared by two or more donors. Raw reads were error-corrected and collapsed into unique sequences with a nearest-neighbor algorithm that merged closely related sequences to remove PCR and sequencing errors. CDR3 sequences were aligned to IMGT reference sequences to assign V, D and J gene segments. For a sequence to be retained, a match of at least six nucleotides was required to both a V gene segment and a J gene segment. Rearrangements were called productive when the CDR3 lacked stop codons and stayed in frame with V and J; all others were non-productive. Following IMGT convention, CDR3 was defined as the stretch from the second conserved V-encoded cysteine to the conserved J-encoded phenylalanine. In an earlier analysis of 587 of the donors, sequences lacking an unambiguous match to a single V gene segment were excluded. In an earlier analysis of 587 of the donors, a V segment was called functional when productive rearrangements were above 56.7%, and segregating when the standard deviation between donors exceeded 5%. A statistical classification framework was built to diagnose cytomegalovirus status from the catalog of TCR beta chain sequences. A later analysis assigned V and J genes by comparing TCR nucleotide sequences with IMGT/GENE-DB human TR gene sequences. In a later analysis, CDR3 sequences and most-parsimonious VDJ recombination scenarios were assigned using the TCRdist pipeline. In a later analysis, every TCR beta chain was defined by the combination of its CDR3 amino acid sequence and its V-gene family, and reads without a unique V-gene family were dropped. A later analysis removed 450 to 600 highly shared, low-generation-probability nucleotide sequences to deal with suspected cross-contamination and a sequencing artifact. For each public chain, a later analysis derived a clonal expansion index from normalized ranks of inferred template counts within each repertoire. In a later analysis, generation probabilities were computed using a VDJ recombination model fitted to out-of-frame rearrangements, and the results were checked against IGoR. In a later analysis, TCR-TCR, TCR-HLA and TCR-CMV co-occurrence was scored with hypergeometric tests, and a repertoire-size bias correction was applied to TCR pairs. A later analysis estimated false discovery rates by permuting HLA or CMV assignments 20 times. A later analysis grouped co-occurring TCRs with DBSCAN, adding TCRdist sequence similarity when clustering within HLA-allele-positive subsets. Co-occurrence clustering excluded repertoires with fewer than 30,000 or more than 120,000 public chains, plus five with anomalous nucleotide sharing. The table comes from immuneACCESS by way of TCRdb, which keeps in-frame sequences with V and J called. Part of the clones is missing from these tables; in studies checked, under half for an unresolved V gene and the rest for unknown reasons. V and J calls and clone size are given by that table; D and trimming were obtained from the DNA. Counted in this sample were about 190,000 clones; 80% to 85% of them appeared once. 0.9% to 1.2% of the sample is held by the ten biggest clonotypes.

The cohort was made up of 666 healthy bone marrow donors. Cohort members were all nominally healthy when sampled, although unrecorded immune exposures were likely present. The donor tested CMV seronegative, placing the donor among the 350 to 400 seronegative members of the cohort. A peripheral blood sample was collected from each donor, and TCR beta sequencing was performed on peripheral blood mononuclear cells. The Qiagen DNeasy Blood Extraction Kit was used to extract genomic DNA from the blood cell samples. Worth noting for this clone: Its antigen remains undetermined. The sample holds no much larger clone one base away, and base qualities are not on file.

V lost 5 bases and J lost 8 bases; the stretch between them is 15 bases long. CDR1 and CDR2 (SGHVS, FQNEAQ) derive from the germline V gene. The CDR3 spans 14 residues, from the cysteine through the phenylalanine. Only CDR3 DNA is held: 42 bases, read in frame from base 1. Recombination connected TRBV7-8 to TRBJ1-4; TRBD1 is possibly the D segment (5 matching bases). The origin of this receptor is a woman aged 40 to 50 in good health and CMV-seronegative. Sample: PBMCs. This receptor has the CDR3 CASSAGRGGEKLFF. The nucleotide sequence reads as follows: TGTGCCAGCAGCGCCGGGAGGGGCGGAGAAAAACTGTTTTTT. Where the CDR3 stops, the reference TRBV7-8 and TRBJ1-4 genes take over; the full variable domain is GAGVSQSPRYKVAKRGQDVALRCDPISGHVSLFWYQQALGQGPEFLTYFQNEAQLDKSGLPSDRFFAERPEGSVSTLKIQRTQQEDSAVYLCASSAGRGGEKLFFGSGTQLSVL.